This T cell receptor beta chain was identified in a study of blood T cell repertoires in COVID-19. Produced via immunoSEQ multiplex PCR; TCRdb's table is partial and in-frame only. In the table there are 130,000 to 150,000 clones, approximately 80% of which are singletons. The receptor comes from a man aged 60 to 69 with active or convalescent COVID-19. The source material was peripheral blood.

CDR3 sequence: CASSIGTGSETQYF. CDR3 DNA: TGTGCCAGTAGTATCGGGACAGGGTCAGAGACCCAGTACTTC. The chain joins TRBV19 to TRBJ2-5; 9 bases are a match to TRBD1. This CDR3 comprises 14 residues. Germline CDR1 and CDR2: LNHDA and SQIVND (reference sequence). V was pared by 3 bases and J by 4 bases, with 3 bases of the junction left unmatched. Variable domain in full (rest from reference TRBV19 and TRBJ2-5): DGGITQSPKYLFRKEGQNVTLSCEQNLNHDAMYWYRQDPGQGLRLIYYSQIVNDFQKGDIAEGYSVSREKKESFPLTVTSAQKNPTAFYLCASSIGTGSETQYFGPGTRLLVL.